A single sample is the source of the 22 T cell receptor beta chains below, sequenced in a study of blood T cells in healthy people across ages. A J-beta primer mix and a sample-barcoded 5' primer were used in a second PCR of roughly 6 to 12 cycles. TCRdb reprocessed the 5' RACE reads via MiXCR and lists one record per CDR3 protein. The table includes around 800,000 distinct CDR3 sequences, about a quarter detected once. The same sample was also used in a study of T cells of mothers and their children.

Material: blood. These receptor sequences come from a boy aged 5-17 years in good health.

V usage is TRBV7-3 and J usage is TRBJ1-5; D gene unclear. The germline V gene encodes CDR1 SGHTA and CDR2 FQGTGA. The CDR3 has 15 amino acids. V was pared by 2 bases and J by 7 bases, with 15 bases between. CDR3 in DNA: TGTGCCAGCAGCTTATCTCAGAGACCGAGACAGCCCCAGCATTTT. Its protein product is CASSLSQRPRQPQHF.

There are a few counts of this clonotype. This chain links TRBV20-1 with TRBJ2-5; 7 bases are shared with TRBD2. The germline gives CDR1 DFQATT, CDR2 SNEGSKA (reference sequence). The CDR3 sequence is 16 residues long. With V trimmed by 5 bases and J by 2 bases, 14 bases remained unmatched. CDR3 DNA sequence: TGCAGTGCTCGCCCACTACTAGCGCAACCACAAGAGACCCAGTACTTC. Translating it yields CSARPLLAQPQETQYF.

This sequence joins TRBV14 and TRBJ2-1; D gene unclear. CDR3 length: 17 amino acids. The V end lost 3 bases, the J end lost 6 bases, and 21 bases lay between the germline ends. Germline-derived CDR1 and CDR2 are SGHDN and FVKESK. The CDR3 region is CASSHGARLAYPNEQFF. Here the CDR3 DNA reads TGTGCCAGCAGCCATGGAGCAAGGTTAGCATACCCCAATGAGCAGTTCTTC.

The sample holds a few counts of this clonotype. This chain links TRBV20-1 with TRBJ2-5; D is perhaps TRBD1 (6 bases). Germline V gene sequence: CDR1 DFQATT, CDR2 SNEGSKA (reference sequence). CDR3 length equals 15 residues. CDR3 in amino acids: CSATLAGQPLETQYF. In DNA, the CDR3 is TGCAGCGCAACCCTTGCCGGACAGCCCCTAGAGACCCAGTACTTC.

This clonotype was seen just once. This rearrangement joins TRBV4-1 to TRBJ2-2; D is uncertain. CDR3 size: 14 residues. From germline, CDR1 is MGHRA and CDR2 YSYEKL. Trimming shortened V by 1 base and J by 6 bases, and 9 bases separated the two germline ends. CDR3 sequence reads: CASSQVWLAGELFF. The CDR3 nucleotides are TGCGCCAGCAGCCAAGTTTGGCTCGCCGGGGAGCTGTTTTTT.

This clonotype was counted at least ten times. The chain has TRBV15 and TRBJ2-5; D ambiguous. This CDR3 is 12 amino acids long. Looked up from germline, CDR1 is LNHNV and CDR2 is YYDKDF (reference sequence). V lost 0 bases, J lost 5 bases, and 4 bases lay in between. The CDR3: CATSRDGETQYF. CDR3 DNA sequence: TGTGCCACCAGCAGAGATGGGGAGACCCAGTACTTC. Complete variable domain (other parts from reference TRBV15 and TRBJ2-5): DAMVIQNPRYQVTQFGKPVTLSCSQTLNHNVMYWYQQKSSQAPKLLFHYYDKDFNNEADTPDNFQSRRPNTSFCFLDIRSPGLGDTAMYLCATSRDGETQYFGPGTRLLVL.

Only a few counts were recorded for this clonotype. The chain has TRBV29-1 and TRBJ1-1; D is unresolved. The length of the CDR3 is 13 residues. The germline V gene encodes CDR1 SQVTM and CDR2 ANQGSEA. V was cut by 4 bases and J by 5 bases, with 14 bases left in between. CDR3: CSVAGPIGTEAFF. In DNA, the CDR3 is TGCAGCGTTGCTGGCCCAATCGGGACTGAAGCTTTCTTT.

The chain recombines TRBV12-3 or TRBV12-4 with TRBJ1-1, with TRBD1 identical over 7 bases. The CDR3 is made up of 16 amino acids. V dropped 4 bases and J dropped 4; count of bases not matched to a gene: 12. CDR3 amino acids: CASSSPQGVRTTEAFF. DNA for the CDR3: TGTGCCAGCAGTTCCCCGCAGGGGGTTCGTACCACTGAAGCTTTCTTT.

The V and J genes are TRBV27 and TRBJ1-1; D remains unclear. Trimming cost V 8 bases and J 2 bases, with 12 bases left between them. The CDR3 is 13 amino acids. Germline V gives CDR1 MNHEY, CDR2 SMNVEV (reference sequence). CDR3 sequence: CASGPGINTEAFF. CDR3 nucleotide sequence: TGTGCCAGCGGTCCCGGGATCAACACTGAAGCTTTCTTT.

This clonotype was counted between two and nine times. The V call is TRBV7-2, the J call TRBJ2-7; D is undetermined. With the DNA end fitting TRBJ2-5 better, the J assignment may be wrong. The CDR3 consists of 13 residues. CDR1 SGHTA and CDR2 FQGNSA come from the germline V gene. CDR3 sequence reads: CASSLAWEETQYF. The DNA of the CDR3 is TGTGCCAGCAGCTTAGCCTGGGAAGAGACCCAGTACTTC.

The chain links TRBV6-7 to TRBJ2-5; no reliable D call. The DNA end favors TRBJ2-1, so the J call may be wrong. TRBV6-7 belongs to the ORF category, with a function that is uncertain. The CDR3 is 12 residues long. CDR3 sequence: CASNTFRVEQFF. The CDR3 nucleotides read TGTGCCAGCAACACTTTTCGGGTTGAGCAGTTCTTC.

In DNA, the CDR3 is TGTGCCAGCAGTTTATTGGGGGGAGACCCACTTCATGGCTACACCTTC. This encodes CASSLLGGDPLHGYTF. The chain couples TRBV27 to TRBJ1-2, with D possibly matching TRBD1 (5 bases). V was shortened by 1 base and J by 6 bases, with 18 bases between the two germline ends. In germline, CDR1 is MNHEY, CDR2 SMNVEV (reference sequence). The length of the CDR3 is 16 residues.

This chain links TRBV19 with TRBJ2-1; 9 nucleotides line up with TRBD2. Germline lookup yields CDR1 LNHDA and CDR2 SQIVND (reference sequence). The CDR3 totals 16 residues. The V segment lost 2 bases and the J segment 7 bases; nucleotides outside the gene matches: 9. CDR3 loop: CASSIRFAGGQNEQFF. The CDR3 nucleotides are TGTGCCAGTAGTATACGTTTCGCGGGGGGGCAGAATGAGCAGTTCTTC.

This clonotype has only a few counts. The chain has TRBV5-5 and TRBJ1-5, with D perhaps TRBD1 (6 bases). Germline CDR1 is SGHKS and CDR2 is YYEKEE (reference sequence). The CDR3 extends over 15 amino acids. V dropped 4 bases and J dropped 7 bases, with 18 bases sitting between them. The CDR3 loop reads CASSQDRTLNQPQHF. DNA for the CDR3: TGTGCCAGCAGCCAGGACAGAACACTGAACCAGCCCCAGCATTTT.

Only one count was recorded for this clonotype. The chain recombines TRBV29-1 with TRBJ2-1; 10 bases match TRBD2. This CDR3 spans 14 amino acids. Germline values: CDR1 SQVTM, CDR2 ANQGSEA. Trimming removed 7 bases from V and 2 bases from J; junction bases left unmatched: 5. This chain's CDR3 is CSDSGTSAYNEQFF. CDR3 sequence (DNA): TGCAGCGATTCCGGGACTAGCGCCTACAATGAGCAGTTCTTC.

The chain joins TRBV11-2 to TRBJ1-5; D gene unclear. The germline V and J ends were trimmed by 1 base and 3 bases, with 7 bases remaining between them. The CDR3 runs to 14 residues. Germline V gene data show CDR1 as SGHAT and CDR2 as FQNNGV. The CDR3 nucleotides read TGTGCCAGCAGCTTAGCTCCTGACAATCAGCCCCAGCATTTT. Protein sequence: CASSLAPDNQPQHF. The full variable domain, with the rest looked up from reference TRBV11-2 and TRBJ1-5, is EAGVAQSPRYKIIEKRQSVAFWCNPISGHATLYWYQQILGQGPKLLIQFQNNGVVDDSQLPKDRFSAERLKGVDSTLKIQPAKLEDSAVYLCASSLAPDNQPQHFGDGTRLSIL.

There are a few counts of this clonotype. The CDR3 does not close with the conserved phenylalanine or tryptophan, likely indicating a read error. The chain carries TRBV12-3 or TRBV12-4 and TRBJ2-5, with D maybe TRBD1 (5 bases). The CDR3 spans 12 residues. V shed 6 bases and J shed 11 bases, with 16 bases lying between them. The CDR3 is CASSQGPLEQYV. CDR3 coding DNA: TGTGCCAGCAGCCAGGGTCCCTTGGAGCAGTACGTC.

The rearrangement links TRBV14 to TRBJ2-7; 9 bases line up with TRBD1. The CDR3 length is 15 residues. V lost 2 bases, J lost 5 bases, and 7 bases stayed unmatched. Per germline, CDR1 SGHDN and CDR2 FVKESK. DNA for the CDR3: TGTGCCAGCAGCCAACTGGGACAGGGTCGCGACGAGCAGTACTTC. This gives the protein CASSQLGQGRDEQYF.

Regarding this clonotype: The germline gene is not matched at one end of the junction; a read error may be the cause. CDR3 sequence (DNA): TGTACCAGCAGGCTAGGACAGGGGGTCAACGAGCAGTACTTC. Amino acid sequence: CTSRLGQGVNEQYF. The genes are TRBV27 and TRBJ2-7; 10 bases match TRBD1. Germline V gene sequence: CDR1 MNHEY, CDR2 SMNVEV (reference sequence). CDR3 size: 14 residues.

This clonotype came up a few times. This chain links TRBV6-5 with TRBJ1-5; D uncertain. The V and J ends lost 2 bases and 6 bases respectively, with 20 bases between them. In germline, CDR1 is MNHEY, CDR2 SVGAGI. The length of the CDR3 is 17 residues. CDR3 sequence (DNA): TGTGCCAGCAGTTACGATCGCGCCGGCGAGTATGGTCAGCCCCAGCATTTT. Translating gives CASSYDRAGEYGQPQHF.

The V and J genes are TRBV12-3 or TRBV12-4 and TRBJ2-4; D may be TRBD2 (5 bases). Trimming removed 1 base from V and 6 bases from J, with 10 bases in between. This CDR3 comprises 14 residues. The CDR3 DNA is TGTGCCAGCAGTTTAGGTTCGGAGGTAAACATTCAGTACTTC. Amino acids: CASSLGSEVNIQYF.

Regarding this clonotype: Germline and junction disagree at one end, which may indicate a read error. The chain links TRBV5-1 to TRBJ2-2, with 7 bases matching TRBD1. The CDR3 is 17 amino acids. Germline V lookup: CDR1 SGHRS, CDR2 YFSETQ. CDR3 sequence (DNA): TGCGCCAGCAGTCCAGGGAACAGGGGATCGAACACCGGGGAGCTGTCTTTT. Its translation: CASSPGNRGSNTGELSF.